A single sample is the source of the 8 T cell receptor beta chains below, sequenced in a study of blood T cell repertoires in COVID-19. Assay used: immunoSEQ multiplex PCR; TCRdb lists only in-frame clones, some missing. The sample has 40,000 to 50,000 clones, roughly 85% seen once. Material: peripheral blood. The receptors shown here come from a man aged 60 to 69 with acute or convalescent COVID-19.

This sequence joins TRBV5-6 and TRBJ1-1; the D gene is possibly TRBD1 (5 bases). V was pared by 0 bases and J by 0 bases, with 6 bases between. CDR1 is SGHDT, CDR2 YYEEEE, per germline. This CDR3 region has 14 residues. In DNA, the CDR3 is TGTGCCAGCAGCTTGGAGGGGCTGAACACTGAAGCTTTCTTT. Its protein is CASSLEGLNTEAFF.

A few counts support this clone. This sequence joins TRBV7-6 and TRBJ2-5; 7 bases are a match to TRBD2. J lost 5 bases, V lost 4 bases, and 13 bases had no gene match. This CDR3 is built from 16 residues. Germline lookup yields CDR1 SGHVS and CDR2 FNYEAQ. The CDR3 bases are TGTGCCAGCAGCTCTTTGCCGGGGAGGGCTTCGGAGACCCAGTACTTC. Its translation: CASSSLPGRASETQYF.

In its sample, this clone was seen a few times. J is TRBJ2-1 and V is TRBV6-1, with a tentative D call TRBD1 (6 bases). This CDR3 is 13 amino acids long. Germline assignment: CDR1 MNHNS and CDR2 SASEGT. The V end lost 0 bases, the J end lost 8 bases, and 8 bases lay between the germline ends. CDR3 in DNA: TGTGCCAGCAGTGAAGCGGGGGCGTATGAGCAGTTCTTC. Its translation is CASSEAGAYEQFF.

The CDR3 DNA sequence: TGTGCCAGCAGCCCCCGATACAGGGGGCCAGACACTGAAGCTTTCTTT. It codes for CASSPRYRGPDTEAFF. The chain has TRBV3-1 (or the pseudogene TRBV3-2) and TRBJ1-1; 9 bases map to TRBD1. The CDR3 is made up of 16 amino acids. Germline loops: CDR1 LGHDT, CDR2 YNNKEL (reference sequence). V lost 4 bases to trimming and J lost 3 bases; unmatched junction nucleotides: 9.

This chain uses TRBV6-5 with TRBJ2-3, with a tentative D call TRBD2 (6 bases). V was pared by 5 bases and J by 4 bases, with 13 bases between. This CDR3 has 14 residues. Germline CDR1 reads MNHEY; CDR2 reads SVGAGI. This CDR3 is CASSPPGDSDTQYF. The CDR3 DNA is TGTGCCAGCAGTCCCCCCGGGGACTCAGATACGCAGTATTTT.

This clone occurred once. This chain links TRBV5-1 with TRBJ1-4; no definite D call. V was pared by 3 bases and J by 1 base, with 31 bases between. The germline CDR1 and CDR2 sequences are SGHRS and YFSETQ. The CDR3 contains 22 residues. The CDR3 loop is CASSSRLAGSTRTAGTNEKLFF. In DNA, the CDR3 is TGCGCCAGCAGCTCACGGCTGGCCGGGTCCACCAGAACCGCGGGAACTAATGAAAAACTGTTTTTT.

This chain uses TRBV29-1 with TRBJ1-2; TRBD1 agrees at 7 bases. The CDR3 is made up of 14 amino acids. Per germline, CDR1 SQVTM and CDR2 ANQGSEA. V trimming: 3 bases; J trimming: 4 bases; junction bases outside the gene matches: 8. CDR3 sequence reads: CSVEVSGGGYGYTF. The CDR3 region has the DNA TGCAGCGTTGAGGTGTCAGGGGGAGGCTATGGCTACACCTTC.

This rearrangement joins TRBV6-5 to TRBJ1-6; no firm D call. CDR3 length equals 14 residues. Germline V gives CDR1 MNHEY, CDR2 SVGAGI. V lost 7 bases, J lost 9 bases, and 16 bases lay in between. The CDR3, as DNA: TGTGCCAGCATGCGTGGAGGTGTCGGTTCACCCCTCCACTTT. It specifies CASMRGGVGSPLHF.